This TCR beta chain is drawn from a study of T cells in Graves' hyperthyroidism and ophthalmopathy. Across the whole study: Peripheral blood was collected at initial diagnosis, before any treatment.

Findings and limits, study-wide: Ophthalmopathy was identified by the model a median 6.5 months ahead of onset.

Amplification of TCR beta CDR3 regions used RNA as the template. Carried out on the TCR CDR3, a first-round RT-PCR used the HTBI primer set. TCRdb reanalysed the multiplex PCR reads using MiXCR and keeps one entry per CDR3 protein. This sample yields some 400,000 distinct CDR3 sequences, of which about 19% are seen a single time; 3.7% belongs to the top ten. Criteria for exclusion of patients were uncontrolled infection, other autoimmune disease, pregnancy or lactation. Turning to this clonotype: Its antigen is currently unknown. At one end, the junction sequence differs from germline, possibly due to a read error.

Looked up from germline, CDR1 is LNHDA and CDR2 is SQIVND (reference sequence). The CDR3 has 12 residues. The rearrangement uses TRBV19 and TRBJ1-2; D might be TRBD1 (6 bases). The sequence came from a woman under 30 with Graves' hyperthyroidism. Sequenced sample: blood. This CDR3 reads CSSSTGIYGYTF. DNA for the CDR3: TGTTCCAGTAGTACAGGGATCTATGGCTACACCTTC.